This TCR beta chain is drawn from a study of control samples from healthy donors and cancer patients (dated by TCRdb to between 2020 and 2021). Libraries were made using the immunoSEQ multiplex PCR assay. Not all clones reach the TCRdb copy of this immuneACCESS table, which keeps in-frame sequences only. Checked studies attribute under half of the gap to unresolved V genes and leave the rest unexplained. This sample is represented by about 97,000 clones; around nine tenths of them were singletons. The top ten hold under 10% of the sample. The CDR3 runs 15 amino acids, cysteine and phenylalanine included. Only the CDR3 portion is preserved as DNA: 45 bases, with reading frame beginning at the first base. V is shortened by 5 bases, J by 2 bases, and the region joining them spans 15 bases. CDR1 MNHEY and CDR2 SMNVEV were looked up in the germline V gene (reference sequence). Worth noting for this clone: Its antigen is unknown. No base quality information exists; no much larger clone differs at one position.

The sequencing sample was made of blood. This clonotype originated in a man in his thirties or forties in good health. The chain links TRBV27 with TRBJ1-2; TRBD1 is possibly the D segment (6 matching bases). The CDR3 region has the sequence CASSTRTDLNYGYTF. The base sequence is TGTGCCAGCAGTACCCGGACAGACTTAAACTATGGCTACACCTTC.